The sequence of this TCR beta chain was determined in a study of blood T cell repertoires in COVID-19. Sequenced by immunoSEQ multiplex PCR; TCRdb stores in-frame clones only, minus some. The table includes 150,000 to 200,000 clones, 70% to 90% detected once. CDR3 length: 15 residues. The V end lost 4 bases, the J end lost 0 bases, and 7 bases lay between the germline ends. Germline V gene lookup returns CDR1 LNHDA and CDR2 SQIVND (reference sequence). The genes are TRBV19 and TRBJ2-6; D call uncertain. Sequenced: peripheral blood. The receptor was isolated from a man aged 45-65 years with active or convalescent COVID-19. CDR3 bases: TGTGCCAGTAGTACGCCGGGCTCTGGGGCCAACGTCCTGACTTTC. Residues: CASSTPGSGANVLTF.